This section outlines one T cell receptor beta chain sequence together with its context. The antigen remains unidentified. The data stem from a study of response to subunit inactivated influenza vaccine. Study observations and caveats: Authors suggested seasonal influenza vaccinations each recruit few new T cells.

The ends were cut back, 1 base at V and 4 bases at J, with 13 bases in the middle. The CDR3 has 16 residues. Germline V gene data show CDR1 as LGHNA and CDR2 as YSLEER. TCRdb re-derived calls from the RT-PCR reads in MiXCR, one entry per CDR3 protein. The sample records more than 600,000 distinct CDR3 sequences, under 20% being singletons. V is TRBV4-3 and J is TRBJ2-2; D not resolved. This specimen was PBMCs from blood, taken more than 4 days after vaccination. The sequence was obtained from a man in his fifties who received an inactivated influenza vaccine. CDR3 sequence: CASSQGTHMITGELFF. The DNA for the CDR3 is TGCGCCAGCAGCCAAGGGACCCACATGATCACCGGGGAGCTGTTTTTT.